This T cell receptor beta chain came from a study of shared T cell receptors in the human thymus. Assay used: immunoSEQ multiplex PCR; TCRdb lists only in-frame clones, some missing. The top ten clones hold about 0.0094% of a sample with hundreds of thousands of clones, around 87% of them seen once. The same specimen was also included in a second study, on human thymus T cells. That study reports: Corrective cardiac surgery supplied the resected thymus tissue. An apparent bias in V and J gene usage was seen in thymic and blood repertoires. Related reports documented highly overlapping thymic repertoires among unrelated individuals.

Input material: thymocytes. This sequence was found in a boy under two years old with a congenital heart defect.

CDR3 nucleotide sequence: TGTGCCAGCAGTTTCTCAGGGGCTGTAACTAGCACAGATACGCAGTATTTT. This encodes CASSFSGAVTSTDTQYF. The rearrangement links TRBV28 to TRBJ2-3; D possibly corresponds to TRBD1 (6 bases). This CDR3 is 17 amino acids long. Germline V gives CDR1 MDHEN, CDR2 SYDVKM. Trimming removed 3 bases from V and 0 bases from J, with 16 bases in between. Filled out from reference TRBV28 and TRBJ2-3, the complete variable domain reads DVKVTQSSRYLVKRTGEKVFLECVQDMDHENMFWYRQDPGLGLRLIYFSYDVKMKEKGDIPEGYSVSREKKERFSLILESASTNQTSMYLCASSFSGAVTSTDTQYFGPGTRLTVL.